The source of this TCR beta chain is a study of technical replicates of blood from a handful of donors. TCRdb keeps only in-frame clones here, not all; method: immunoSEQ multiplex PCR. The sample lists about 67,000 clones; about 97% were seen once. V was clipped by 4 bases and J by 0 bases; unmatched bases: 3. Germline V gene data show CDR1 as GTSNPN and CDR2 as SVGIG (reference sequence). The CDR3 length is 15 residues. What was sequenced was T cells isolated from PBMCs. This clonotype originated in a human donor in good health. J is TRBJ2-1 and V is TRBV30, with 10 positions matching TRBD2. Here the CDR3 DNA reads TGTGCCTGGACCTCTAGCGGGAGCTCCTACAATGAGCAGTTCTTC. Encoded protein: CAWTSSGSSYNEQFF.